The following is a T cell receptor (beta chain) sequence with its context. The antigen is undetermined. This entry is derived from a study of regulatory T cells in long-lasting Graves disease. General observations from the study: Persistent patients had more shared public clonotypes (2,741) than new patients (about 900). Persistent Graves' patients showed a TCR diversity that was lower than that of newly diagnosed ones.

CDR1 and CDR2 from the germline V gene are MGHRA and YSYEKL. Losses at the gene ends were 4 bases for V and 7 bases for J; bases not matched to a gene: 24. The CDR3 loop spans 19 amino acids. Time point indicated: newly diagnosed GD, antithyroid drugs for less than 3 months. RNA from PBMCs was the source of the TCR library. Researchers made TCR beta libraries by using iRepertoire HTBI primers and running Arm-PCR on CDR3 regions. TCRdb ran MiXCR on the multiplex PCR reads and lists one entry per CDR3 protein. The data show approximately 350,000 distinct CDR3 sequences, over 15% seen once. This same sample was also part of a study on T cells in Graves' hyperthyroidism and ophthalmopathy. That work adds: The TCR CDR3 first-round RT-PCR relied on the HTBI primer set. Stable hyperthyroidism was separated from ophthalmopathy by a model based on 13 V-J features.

The clonotype originates from a man aged 40-55 years with Graves disease. This sequence joins TRBV4-1 and TRBJ1-2, with 7 bases lining up with TRBD1. Sequenced material: peripheral blood mononuclear cells (PBMCs), taken at new diagnosis, from a patient treated with antithyroid drugs. As DNA, the CDR3 is TGCGCCAGCAGCCGCGTCCCGGGGGACAGCTTCATTTATCGTCGTGGCTACACCTTC. Encoded protein: CASSRVPGDSFIYRRGYTF.